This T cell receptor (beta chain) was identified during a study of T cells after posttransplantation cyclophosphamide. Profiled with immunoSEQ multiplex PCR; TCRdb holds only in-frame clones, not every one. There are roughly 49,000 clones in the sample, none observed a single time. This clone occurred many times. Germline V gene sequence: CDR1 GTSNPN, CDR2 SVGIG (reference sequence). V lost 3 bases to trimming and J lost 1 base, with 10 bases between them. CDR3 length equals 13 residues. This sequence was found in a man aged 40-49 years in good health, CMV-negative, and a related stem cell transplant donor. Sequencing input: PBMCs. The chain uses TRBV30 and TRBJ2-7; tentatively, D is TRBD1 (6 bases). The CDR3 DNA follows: TGTGCCTGGAGGCAGGGGCCGTCCTACGAGCAGTACTTC. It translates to CAWRQGPSYEQYF.